This TCR beta chain was identified during a study of CD8+CD57+ T cells in acquired aplastic anemia. Overall study context: Sorted CD4+ and CD8+ cells gave a mean 3.2 ug DNA, range roughly 0.19 to 30 ug.

Genomic DNA served as template for TCR beta VDJ and CDR3 profiling. From the reads, TCRdb called clonotypes with MiXCR, one entry per CDR3 protein. Altogether some 170,000 distinct CDR3 sequences are present, around 50% being singletons, with the ten largest covering 0.85% to 1.2%. CD8+CD57+ cell expansion, shown by flow cytometry, had occurred in the patients selected for sequencing. Everyone among the patients had severe acquired aplastic anemia. Turning to this clonotype: A much larger clone is a single base away; this may be a read error.

Material for sequencing was sorted CD4+, CD8+, or CD8+CD57+ T cells (not recorded which) from PBMCs. This clonotype was obtained from a human donor with aplastic anemia.

CDR3 residues: CASSYGPTRGYAF. The CDR3 nucleotides read TGTGCCAGCAGTTACGGGCCCACTCGGGGCTACGCCTTC. V usage is TRBV6-2 or TRBV6-3 and J usage is TRBJ1-2; the D gene is possibly TRBD1 (5 bases). CDR3 length: 13 amino acids. Germline V gene data show CDR1 as MNHEY and CDR2 as SVGEGT.